The entry below describes one T cell receptor (beta chain). The antigen is not known. Every patient with CD3G deficiency had evidence of autoimmunity. The record originates from a study of regulatory T cells. General observations from the study: Regulatory T cells showed the strongest V-J pair restriction and V/J gene skewing among patient repertoires. Hydrophobic residues at CDR3 positions 6 and 7 were enriched in conventional CD4+ T cells of CD3G-deficient patients.

The CDR3 spans 15 residues. Trimming removed 3 bases at V and 3 bases at J, with 11 bases between. Germline V CDR1 and CDR2: SEHNR, FQNEAQ (reference sequence). Primers: 52 TRBV forward and 13 TRBJ reverse. TCRdb's table, derived via immunoSEQ multiplex PCR, lists solely in-frame clones and lacks some. The sample gives more than 15,000 clones, about 79% of which show up once; less than 9.5% is in the top ten. The source is a person aged 30-39 years with CD3G deficiency. This chain uses TRBV7-9 with TRBJ2-2; a weak D match, TRBD2 (5 bases). The sequencing sample was made of conventional CD4+ T cells sorted from blood. The CDR3 loop is CASSFAGPDTGELFF. Here the CDR3 DNA reads TGTGCCAGCAGCTTTGCGGGCCCCGACACCGGGGAGCTGTTTTTT. Supplemented by reference TRBV7-9 and TRBJ2-2, the full variable domain reads DTGVSQNPRHKITKRGQNVTFRCDPISEHNRLYWYRQTLGQGPEFLTYFQNEAQLEKSRLLSDRFSAERPKGSFSTLEIQRTEQGDSAMYLCASSFAGPDTGELFFGEGSRLTVL.